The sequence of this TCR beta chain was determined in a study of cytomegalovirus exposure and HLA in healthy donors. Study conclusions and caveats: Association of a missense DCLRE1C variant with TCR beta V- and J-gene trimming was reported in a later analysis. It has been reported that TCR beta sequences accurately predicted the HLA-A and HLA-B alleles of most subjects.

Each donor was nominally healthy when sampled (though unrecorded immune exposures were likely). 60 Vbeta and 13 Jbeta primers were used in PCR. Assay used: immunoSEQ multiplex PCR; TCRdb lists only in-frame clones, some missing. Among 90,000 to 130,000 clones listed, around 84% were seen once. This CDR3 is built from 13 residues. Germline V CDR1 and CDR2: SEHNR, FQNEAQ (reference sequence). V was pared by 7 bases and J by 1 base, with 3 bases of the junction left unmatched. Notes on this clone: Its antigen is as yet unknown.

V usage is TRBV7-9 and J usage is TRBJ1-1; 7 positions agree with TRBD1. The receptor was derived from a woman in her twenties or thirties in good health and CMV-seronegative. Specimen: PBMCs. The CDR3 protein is CASKSGGNTEAFF. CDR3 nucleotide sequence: TGTGCCAGCAAGTCAGGGGGGAACACTGAAGCTTTCTTT.